Below, 16 T cell receptor beta chains from the same sample are listed, as sequenced in a study of response to subunit inactivated influenza vaccine. In TCRdb, the RT-PCR reads were re-called with MiXCR into one record per CDR3 protein. The profile shows about 150,000 distinct CDR3 sequences, roughly a tenth of them singletons. Sample: CD8+ T cells sorted from PBMCs, taken less than 30 months after vaccination. These receptors came from a man aged 50-75 years who received an inactivated influenza vaccine.

This clonotype has only a few counts. The chain uses TRBV12-3 or TRBV12-4 and TRBJ1-3; TRBD1 matches at 7 bases. The CDR3 totals 14 residues. Trimming removed 6 bases from V and 1 base from J; junction bases left unmatched: 3. As DNA, the CDR3 is TGTGCCAGCAGCCAACAGGGGTCTGGAAACACCATATATTTT. Amino acid sequence: CASSQQGSGNTIYF.

The chain links TRBV28 to TRBJ2-7, with D perhaps assigned TRBD1 or TRBD2 (5 bases each). There are 14 residues in the CDR3. V dropped 5 bases and J dropped 2 bases, with 13 bases sitting between them. Germline V lookup: CDR1 MDHEN, CDR2 SYDVKM. In DNA, the CDR3 is TGTGCCAGCAGTCCACCAGGGAGAACCTACGAGCAGTACTTC. Encoded protein: CASSPPGRTYEQYF.

This clonotype was seen ten or more times. The rearrangement uses TRBV3-1 and TRBJ2-7, with TRBD2 identical over 8 bases. The CDR3 is 16 residues long. V lost 1 base to trimming and J lost 2 bases; unmatched junction nucleotides: 7. Germline CDR1 LGHDT, CDR2 YNNKEL (reference sequence). The CDR3 region is CASSQGISGITYEQYF. In DNA form, the CDR3 reads TGTGCCAGCAGCCAAGGAATTAGCGGGATAACCTACGAGCAGTACTTC.

This clonotype was counted a few times. The V gene is TRBV28, the J gene TRBJ2-7, with D possibly matching TRBD1 (6 bases). This CDR3 is built from 14 residues. V was trimmed by 6 bases and J by 1 base, leaving 13 bases between them. Germline V gene sequence: CDR1 MDHEN, CDR2 SYDVKM. The CDR3 DNA reads TGTGCCAGCAGGCCGGGACAACGGTCCTACGAGCAGTACTTC. It specifies CASRPGQRSYEQYF.

This clonotype has at least ten counts. The chain has TRBV4-3 and TRBJ2-2; D gene ambiguous. The germline V gene encodes CDR1 LGHNA and CDR2 YSLEER. CDR3 length equals 13 residues. V lost 4 bases and J lost 5, with 8 bases in between. For the CDR3, the DNA is TGCGCCAGCAGCCTTGTGGCAACCGGGGAGCTGTTTTTT. Translating it yields CASSLVATGELFF.

The chain couples TRBV25-1 to TRBJ2-2, with D maybe TRBD2 (7 bases). Per the germline V gene, CDR1 is MGHDK and CDR2 is SYGVNS. CDR3 length: 14 amino acids. Trimming pared 8 bases from V and 4 bases from J, leaving 14 bases between. CDR3 sequence: CASVRGGGTGELFF. The CDR3 DNA follows: TGTGCCAGCGTCCGAGGGGGGGGCACCGGGGAGCTGTTTTTT.

The V and J genes are TRBV6-2 or TRBV6-3 and TRBJ2-1, with TRBD1 matching 9 bases. Germline CDR1 MNHEY, CDR2 SVGEGT. The CDR3 runs to 17 residues. With 2 bases clipped from V and 4 bases from J, the junction kept 9 bases outside the gene matches. DNA for the CDR3: TGTGCCAGCAGTTACGGGGTAGGGGACAGGGCGTACAATGAGCAGTTCTTC. Its translation is CASSYGVGDRAYNEQFF.

The gene calls are TRBV6-5 and TRBJ2-5; TRBD1 matches 11 bases. In germline, CDR1 is MNHEY, CDR2 SVGAGI. J was trimmed by 5 bases and V by 3 bases; bases with no gene match: 8. CDR3 size: 16 residues. This CDR3 is CASSYTGQGAKETQYF. In DNA form, the CDR3 reads TGTGCCAGCAGTTATACCGGACAGGGGGCAAAGGAGACCCAGTACTTC.

This clonotype has more than one count but fewer than ten. CDR3 amino acids: CASSKTGGSYEQYF. The CDR3 DNA sequence: TGTGCCAGCAGCAAGACAGGGGGCTCCTACGAGCAGTACTTC. This chain connects TRBV6-1 to TRBJ2-7; TRBD1 aligns across 9 bases. This CDR3 spans 14 amino acids. Per germline, CDR1 MNHNS and CDR2 SASEGT. V lost 6 bases and J lost 0; bases outside the gene matches: 3.

The V gene is TRBV3-1, the J gene TRBJ1-6; unclear D gene. Germline CDR1 is LGHDT and CDR2 is YNNKEL (reference sequence). This CDR3 spans 16 amino acids. The V end was cut by 0 bases, the J end by 1 base, with 7 bases between. CDR3 region: CASSQDWGSYNSPLHF. Here the CDR3 DNA reads TGTGCCAGCAGCCAAGATTGGGGTTCCTATAATTCACCCCTCCACTTT.

This clonotype was found a few times. This sequence joins TRBV30 and TRBJ2-1; the D is unclear. The CDR3 spans 16 residues. Germline assignment: CDR1 GTSNPN and CDR2 SVGIG (reference sequence). With 0 bases removed from V and 3 bases from J, the gap between germline ends came to 15 bases. The CDR3 coding sequence is TGTGCCTGGAGTGTATTGCCCCCTGGGGTCTACAATGAGCAGTTCTTC. Protein sequence: CAWSVLPPGVYNEQFF.

The sample holds a few counts of this clonotype. The genes are TRBV6-2 or TRBV6-3 and TRBJ2-1, with D unresolved. The V and J ends lost 6 bases and 5 bases respectively, with 14 bases between them. Germline V lookup: CDR1 MNHEY, CDR2 SVGEGT. The CDR3 totals 14 residues. CDR3 bases: TGTGCCAGCAGACGACCCGGGCACAACAATGAGCAGTTCTTC. Its protein product is CASRRPGHNNEQFF.

This clonotype was seen many times. This chain uses TRBV5-1 with TRBJ2-5; TRBD1 aligns across 8 bases. J lost 5 bases, V lost 0 bases, and 3 bases had no gene match. From germline, CDR1 is SGHRS and CDR2 YFSETQ. The CDR3 loop spans 14 amino acids. The CDR3 DNA follows: TGCGCCAGCAGCTTGGACAGGGGGATGGAGACCCAGTACTTC. Translated, it gives CASSLDRGMETQYF.

This sequence joins TRBV6-2 or TRBV6-3 and TRBJ1-5; D perhaps matches TRBD1 (6 bases). Germline CDR1 MNHEY, CDR2 SVGEGT. Deletions cut 2 bases from V and 0 bases from J, with 11 bases between. The CDR3 is 16 residues long. Written as DNA, the CDR3 is TGTGCCAGCAGTTACCACAGGGACCATAGCAATCAGCCCCAGCATTTT. Translation: CASSYHRDHSNQPQHF.

Many counts were recorded for this clonotype. The rearrangement links TRBV6-2 or TRBV6-3 to TRBJ1-1; weak D call: TRBD1 (6 bases). The CDR3 loop spans 14 amino acids. The germline gives CDR1 MNHEY, CDR2 SVGEGT. The V end was cut by 8 bases, the J end by 6 bases, with 19 bases between. The CDR3 region is CASWEVGQFAEAFF. The CDR3 coding sequence is TGTGCCAGCTGGGAGGTGGGACAATTCGCTGAAGCTTTCTTT.

This clonotype was counted a few times. The J gene is TRBJ2-5, the V gene TRBV5-1, with TRBD1 matching 7 bases. The ends lost 3 bases at V and 3 bases at J; junction bases unmatched: 2. Germline-derived CDR1 and CDR2 are SGHRS and YFSETQ. This CDR3 is 13 amino acids long. CDR3 nucleotides: TGCGCCAGCAGCTGGGGGACAGAAGAGACCCAGTACTTC. Translation gives CASSWGTEETQYF.